Shown below are 9 T cell receptor beta chains from a single sample sequenced in a study of blood T cell repertoires in COVID-19. The assay was immunoSEQ multiplex PCR, and TCRdb's table has in-frame clones only and misses some. The profile shows approximately 38,000 clones, about 94% of them singletons. The sample comprised peripheral blood. The receptors shown here come from a human donor with active COVID-19. The donor label of this sample is uncertain.

The V gene is TRBV9, the J gene TRBJ2-5; D call uncertain. V shed 4 bases and J shed 2 bases, with 12 bases lying between them. Per germline, CDR1 SGDLS and CDR2 YYNGEE. This CDR3 comprises 14 residues. In DNA, the CDR3 is TGTGCCAGCAGCTTCGCGACTGGGCAAGAGACCCAGTACTTC. Encoded protein: CASSFATGQETQYF.

This chain links TRBV7-9 with TRBJ1-5; D unresolved. V gave up 2 bases and J gave up 7 bases, with 6 bases separating them. Germline lookup yields CDR1 SEHNR and CDR2 FQNEAQ (reference sequence). The CDR3 is 12 residues long. This CDR3 is CASSLTGQPQHF. For the CDR3, the DNA is TGTGCCAGCAGCTTAACGGGGCAGCCCCAGCATTTT.

The chain employs TRBV19 and TRBJ2-5, with D possibly being TRBD1 (5 bases). The V end lost 3 bases, the J end lost 1 base, and 12 bases lay between the germline ends. The CDR3 covers 15 residues. Germline V gives CDR1 LNHDA, CDR2 SQIVND (reference sequence). The CDR3 region is CASSISRALQETQYF. CDR3 nucleotides: TGTGCCAGTAGTATTAGCAGGGCCCTCCAAGAGACCCAGTACTTC.

The chain has TRBV19 and TRBJ1-5, with D unresolved. Germline CDR1 LNHDA, CDR2 SQIVND (reference sequence). This CDR3 has 14 residues. Trimming stripped 1 base from V and 4 bases from J, with 8 bases between. CDR3 nucleotides: TGTGCCAGTAGTATAGGGGCCTCTAATCAGCCCCAGCATTTT. Translating gives CASSIGASNQPQHF.

The gene calls are TRBV12-2 and TRBJ1-3; the table's D call of TRBD1 was not tested on the DNA. TRBV12-2 is a recognized pseudogene. This CDR3 contains 15 residues. CDR3 DNA: TGTGCAAGTCGCTTAGGGCAGGGGTATGGAAACACCATATATTTT. It specifies CASRLGQGYGNTIYF.

The chain has TRBV6-4 and TRBJ1-1; possible D gene TRBD1, 6 bases. This CDR3 spans 16 amino acids. Germline-derived CDR1 and CDR2 are MRHNA and SNTAGT. Trimming took 5 bases from V and 1 from J, leaving 17 bases between them. The CDR3 here is CASSPGGRRGNTEAFF. As DNA, the CDR3 is TGTGCCAGCAGTCCGGGGGGCCGGCGAGGGAACACTGAAGCTTTCTTT.

CDR3 sequence: CASSTHGTGENSPLHF. The CDR3 DNA sequence: TGTGCCAGCAGCACGCACGGGACAGGGGAAAATTCACCCCTCCACTTT. The chain employs TRBV7-9 and TRBJ1-6, with TRBD1 identical over 10 bases. The CDR3 is made up of 16 amino acids. V lost 5 bases and J lost 7; bases outside the gene matches: 8. CDR1 SEHNR and CDR2 FQNEAQ come from the germline V gene (reference sequence).

V is TRBV6-5 and J is TRBJ2-7; possibly TRBD1 for D (6 bases). Germline V gene data show CDR1 as MNHEY and CDR2 as SVGAGI. This CDR3 has 13 residues. V lost 6 bases and J lost 4, with 13 bases in between. Here the CDR3 reads CASSKQGWYEQYF. In DNA, the CDR3 is TGTGCCAGCAGCAAACAGGGTTGGTACGAGCAGTACTTC.

V usage is TRBV15 and J usage is TRBJ2-2; D is possibly TRBD2 (5 bases). Trimming cost V 3 bases and J 4 bases, with 12 bases left between them. The CDR3 runs to 15 residues. Germline V lookup: CDR1 LNHNV, CDR2 YYDKDF (reference sequence). Here the CDR3 reads CATSRADSATGELFF. The CDR3 DNA is TGTGCCACCAGCAGGGCGGACTCCGCCACCGGGGAGCTGTTTTTT.